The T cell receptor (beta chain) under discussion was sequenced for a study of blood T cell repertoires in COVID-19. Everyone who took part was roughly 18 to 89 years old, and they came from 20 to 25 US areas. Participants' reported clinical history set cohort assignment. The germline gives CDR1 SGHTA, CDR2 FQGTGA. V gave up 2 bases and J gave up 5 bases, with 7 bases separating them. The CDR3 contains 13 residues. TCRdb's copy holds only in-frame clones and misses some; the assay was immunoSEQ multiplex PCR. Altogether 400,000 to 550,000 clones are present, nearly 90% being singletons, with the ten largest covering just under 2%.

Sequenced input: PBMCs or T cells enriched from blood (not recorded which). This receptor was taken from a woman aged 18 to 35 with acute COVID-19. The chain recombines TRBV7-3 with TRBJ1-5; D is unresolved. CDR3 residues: CASSLAGDQPQHF. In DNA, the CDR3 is TGTGCCAGCAGCTTAGCGGGAGATCAGCCCCAGCATTTT.